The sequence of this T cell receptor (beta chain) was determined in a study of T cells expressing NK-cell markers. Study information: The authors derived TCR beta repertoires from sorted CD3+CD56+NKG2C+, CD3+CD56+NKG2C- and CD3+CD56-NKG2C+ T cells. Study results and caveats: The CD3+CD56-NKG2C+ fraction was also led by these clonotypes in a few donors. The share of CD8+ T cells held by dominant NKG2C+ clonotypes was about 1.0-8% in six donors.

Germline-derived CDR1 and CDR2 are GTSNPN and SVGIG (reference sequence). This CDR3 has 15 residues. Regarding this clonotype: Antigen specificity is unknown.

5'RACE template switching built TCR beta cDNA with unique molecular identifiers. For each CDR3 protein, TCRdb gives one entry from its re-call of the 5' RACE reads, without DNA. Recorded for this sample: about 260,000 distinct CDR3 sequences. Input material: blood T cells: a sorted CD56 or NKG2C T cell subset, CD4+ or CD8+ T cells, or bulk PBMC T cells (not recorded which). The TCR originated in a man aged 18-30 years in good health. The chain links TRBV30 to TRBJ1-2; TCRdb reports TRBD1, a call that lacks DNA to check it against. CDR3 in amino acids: CAWSAWDRGFYGYTF.